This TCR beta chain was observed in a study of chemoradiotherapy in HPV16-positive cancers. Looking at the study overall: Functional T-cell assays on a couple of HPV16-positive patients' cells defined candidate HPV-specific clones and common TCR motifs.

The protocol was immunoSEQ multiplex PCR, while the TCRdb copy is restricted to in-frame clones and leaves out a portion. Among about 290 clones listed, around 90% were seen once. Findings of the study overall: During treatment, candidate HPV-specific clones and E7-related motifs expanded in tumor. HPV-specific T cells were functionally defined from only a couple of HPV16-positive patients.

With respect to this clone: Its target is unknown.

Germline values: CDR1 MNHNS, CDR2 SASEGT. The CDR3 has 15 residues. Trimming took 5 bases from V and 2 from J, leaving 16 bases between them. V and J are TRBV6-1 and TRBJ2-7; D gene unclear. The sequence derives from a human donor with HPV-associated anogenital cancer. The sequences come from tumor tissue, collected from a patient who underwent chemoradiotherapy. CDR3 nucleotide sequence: TGTGCCAGCAGTCTTTTGACGGTATCCCCCTACGAGCAGTACGTC. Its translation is CASSLLTVSPYEQYV.